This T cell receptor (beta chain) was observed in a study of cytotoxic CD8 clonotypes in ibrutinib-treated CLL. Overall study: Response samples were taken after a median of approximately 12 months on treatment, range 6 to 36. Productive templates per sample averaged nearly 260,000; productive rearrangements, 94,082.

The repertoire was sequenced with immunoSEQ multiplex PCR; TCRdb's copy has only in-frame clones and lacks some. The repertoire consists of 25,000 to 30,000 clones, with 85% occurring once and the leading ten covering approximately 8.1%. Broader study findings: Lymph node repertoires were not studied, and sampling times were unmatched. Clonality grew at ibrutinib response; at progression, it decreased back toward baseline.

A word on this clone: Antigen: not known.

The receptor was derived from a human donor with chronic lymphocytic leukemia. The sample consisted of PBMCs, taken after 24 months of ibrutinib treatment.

The DNA of the CDR3 is TGTGCCAGCAGCTTAGTACAGGGGCTGGAACCCCTCCACTTT. It encodes CASSLVQGLEPLHF. The chain combines TRBV7-8 with TRBJ1-6; TRBD1 agrees at 7 bases. The CDR3 loop spans 14 amino acids. Germline CDR1 is SGHVS and CDR2 is FQNEAQ. J lost 12 bases, V lost 1 base, and 6 bases had no gene match. The full variable domain, with the rest looked up from reference TRBV7-8 and TRBJ1-6, is GAGVSQSPRYKVAKRGQDVALRCDPISGHVSLFWYQQALGQGPEFLTYFQNEAQLDKSGLPSDRFFAERPEGSVSTLKIQRTQQEDSAVYLCASSLVQGLEPLHFGNGTRLTVT.